This entry features one TCR beta chain sequence. The antigen is unknown. TCRdb's table, derived via immunoSEQ multiplex PCR, lists solely in-frame clones and lacks some. The table shows some 150,000 clones, with roughly 90% occurring only once. The data originate from a study of T cell responses to AZD1222 COVID-19 vaccine. Findings and caveats of the study: Reports indicate that nearly half of spike-specific TCRs are directed at unmutated variant regions.

The material sequenced was peripheral blood, taken 28 days after the second AZD1222 dose. This receptor was taken from an adult who received the AZD1222 COVID-19 vaccine.

The DNA of the CDR3 is TGTGCCACCAGTGATAATCTAGGGTCACCCCTCCACTTT. Residues: CATSDNLGSPLHF. The chain uses TRBV24-1 and TRBJ1-6; D remains ambiguous. Per the germline V gene, CDR1 is KGHDR and CDR2 is SFDVKD. Trimming took 3 bases from V and 10 from J, leaving 9 bases between them. The CDR3 totals 13 residues.